Listed below are T cell receptor beta chains from one sample, sequenced in a study of control samples from healthy donors and cancer patients. Sequencing used immunoSEQ multiplex PCR; TCRdb keeps in-frame clones, though not all of them. The sample comprises around 58,000 clones, more than 95% of which are singletons, and approximately 0.99% rests with the top ten. Sequences were obtained from blood. Receptors were obtained from a woman under 30 in good health. CDR3s include the opening cysteine and the closing phenylalanine or tryptophan. The D gene is left open where the match is weak. Size tells how often a clone was seen (once, few, many) or the class of an expanded clone, and some rows leave it out.

clone size | D gene | J gene | V gene | CDR3 protein | CDR3 DNA
once | - | TRBJ1-5 | TRBV6-2/TRBV6-3 | CASSLWNQPQHF | TGTGCCAGCAGTTTATGGAATCAGCCCCAGCATTTT
- | - | TRBJ1-2 | TRBV6-4 | CASSEGAGGLSDGYTF | TGTGCCAGCAGTGAAGGGGCGGGGGGCCTCTCGGATGGCTACACCTTC
- | - | TRBJ1-5 | TRBV19 | CASSMGEWGNQPQHF | TGTGCCAGTAGTATGGGGGAGTGGGGCAATCAGCCCCAGCATTTT
- | - | TRBJ1-6 | TRBV7-9 | CASSLTWGNSPLHF | TGTGCCAGCAGCTTAACGTGGGGTAATTCACCCCTCCACTTT
- | TRBD1 | TRBJ2-7 | TRBV7-2 | CASSTPGTVSYEQYF | TGTGCCAGCAGCACCCCCGGGACAGTCTCCTACGAGCAGTACTTC
- | - | TRBJ2-5 | TRBV29-1 | CSVKGGGETQYF | TGCAGCGTTAAAGGGGGAGGAGAGACCCAGTACTTC
once | - | TRBJ1-1 | TRBV7-8 | CASSRVPQNTEAFF | TGTGCCAGCAGCCGCGTGCCGCAAAACACTGAAGCTTTCTTT
- | TRBD1 | TRBJ1-2 | TRBV5-1 | CASSLGGKQGAHGYTF | TGCGCCAGCAGCTTGGGGGGTAAACAGGGGGCGCATGGCTACACCTTC
- | - | TRBJ1-3 | TRBV2 | CASSVANTIYF | TGTGCCAGCAGTGTGGCAAACACCATATATTTT
- | TRBD2 | TRBJ2-3 | TRBV6-5 | CASSYSLLAGTDTQYF | TGTGCCAGCAGTTACTCGCTACTAGCGGGGACAGATACGCAGTATTTT
- | TRBD2 | TRBJ2-5 | TRBV27 | CASRRTGGQETQYF | TGTGCCAGCAGGCGTACGGGGGGGCAAGAGACCCAGTACTTC
- | TRBD2 | TRBJ2-3 | TRBV6-1 | CASSDKLAGGPDTQYF | TGTGCCAGCAGTGATAAACTAGCGGGGGGGCCAGATACGCAGTATTTT
- | - | TRBJ1-2 | TRBV28 | CASSTSDGFYGYTF | TGTGCCAGCAGCACCTCAGACGGGTTCTATGGCTACACCTTC
- | - | TRBJ2-2 | TRBV24-1 | CATSDTGYTGELFF | TGTGCCACCAGTGACACAGGATACACCGGGGAGCTGTTTTTT
- | - | TRBJ2-7 | TRBV19 | CASSIVGTPSYEQYF | TGTGCCAGTAGTATAGTTGGGACACCATCCTACGAGCAGTACTTC
- | - | TRBJ2-7 | TRBV19 | CASSIGYDRPYEQYF | TGTGCCAGTAGTATTGGTTACGACAGACCATACGAGCAGTACTTC
- | - | TRBJ2-2 | TRBV10-1 | CASSESVGTGELFF | TGCGCCAGCAGTGAGTCTGTGGGGACCGGGGAGCTGTTTTTT
- | TRBD2 | TRBJ2-2 | TRBV10-3 | CAMMTSGGAGAGELFF | TGTGCCATGATGACTAGCGGGGGGGCCGGCGCCGGGGAGCTGTTTTTT
few | - | TRBJ2-5 | TRBV6-2/TRBV6-3 | CASSSRLEQATQYF | TGTGCCAGCAGCTCCCGACTGGAACAAGCGACCCAGTACTTC
- | - | TRBJ1-1 | TRBV6-2/TRBV6-3 | CASSSGGGRPNTEAFF | TGTGCCAGCAGTTCCGGCGGGGGACGGCCGAACACTGAAGCTTTCTTT
- | TRBD1 | TRBJ2-1 | TRBV4-1 | CASRDRPMGISYNEQFF | TGCGCCAGCAGGGACAGGCCGATGGGGATCTCCTACAATGAGCAGTTCTTC
- | - | TRBJ2-3 | TRBV6-1 | CASSEVVPGSTQYF | TGTGCCAGCAGTGAAGTGGTACCGGGGAGTACGCAGTATTTT
- | - | TRBJ1-2 | TRBV6-5 | CASDGGKRYGYTF | TGTGCCAGCGACGGGGGCAAGAGATATGGCTACACCTTC
- | TRBD1 | TRBJ1-1 | TRBV29-1 | CSFRTGTNTEAFF | TGCAGCTTCAGGACAGGGACGAACACTGAAGCTTTCTTT
- | - | TRBJ2-3 | TRBV2 | CASNGLLATDTQYF | TGTGCCAGCAACGGGTTACTCGCAACAGATACGCAGTATTTT
- | - | TRBJ2-2 | TRBV11-2 | CASSSQTGLYTGELFF | TGTGCCAGCAGCTCCCAGACAGGACTCTACACCGGGGAGCTGTTTTTT
- | - | TRBJ1-1 | TRBV6-5 | CASSYFSMGANTEAFF | TGTGCCAGCAGTTACTTCTCGATGGGGGCAAACACTGAAGCTTTCTTT
- | - | TRBJ2-3 | TRBV18 | CASSPSTDTQYF | TGTGCCAGCTCACCTTCCACAGATACGCAGTATTTT
- | - | TRBJ2-5 | TRBV21-1 | CASSKVETQYF | TGTGCCAGCAGCAAAGTAGAGACCCAGTACTTC
- | - | TRBJ2-3 | TRBV6-1 | CASSENPGGGTDTQYF | TGTGCCAGCAGTGAGAACCCCGGGGGAGGCACAGATACGCAGTATTTT
- | - | TRBJ1-2 | TRBV2 | CASSQTRLNGYTF | TGTGCCAGCAGTCAAACTAGACTAAATGGCTACACCTTC
- | - | TRBJ1-1 | TRBV28 | CASSAVYTEAFF | TGTGCCAGCAGCGCGGTTTACACTGAAGCTTTCTTT
- | - | TRBJ1-2 | TRBV5-4 | CATRRRVNYGYTF | TGTGCCACGCGCCGGAGGGTAAACTATGGCTACACCTTC
- | TRBD2 | TRBJ2-2 | TRBV3-1/TRBV3-2 | CASSQAGLAGAGELFF | TGTGCCAGCAGCCAAGCGGGGCTAGCGGGGGCCGGGGAGCTGTTTTTT
- | - | TRBJ1-5 | TRBV5-4 | CASSLEGGKGPQHF | TGTGCCAGCAGCTTGGAAGGGGGTAAGGGGCCCCAGCATTTT
- | - | TRBJ2-1 | TRBV5-6 | CASTEAGSGLYNEQFF | TGTGCCAGCACCGAAGCCGGCTCCGGCTTATACAATGAGCAGTTCTTC